These 8 T cell receptor beta chains came from one sample sequenced in a study of blood T cells in healthy people across ages. A second PCR of 7 to 11 cycles used a sample-barcoded 5' primer and a J-beta primer mix. TCRdb recomputed calls from the 5' RACE reads with MiXCR, one row per CDR3 protein. The sample shows about 630,000 distinct CDR3 sequences, 21% of them seen only once. Sequenced input: blood. All receptors come from a man in his 70s in good health.

The chain combines TRBV4-3 with TRBJ2-6, with unresolved D. V lost 0 bases and J 0 bases, leaving 6 bases between the germline ends. The CDR3 loop spans 16 amino acids. Germline loops: CDR1 LGHNA, CDR2 YSLEER. The CDR3 nucleotides are TGCGCCAGCAGCCAAGATGATCTCTCTGGGGCCAACGTCCTGACTTTC. It yields the protein CASSQDDLSGANVLTF.

This clonotype was seen more than once but under ten times. The chain employs TRBV14 and TRBJ2-7, with TRBD1 identical over 8 bases. Germline V lookup: CDR1 SGHDN, CDR2 FVKESK. Trimming removed 1 base from V and 5 bases from J; junction bases left unmatched: 7. The CDR3 contains 15 residues. CDR3 in DNA: TGTGCCAGCAGCCAAGGGGACAGGAGGTTCGACGAGCAGTACTTC. It translates to CASSQGDRRFDEQYF.

This clonotype turned up a few times. Relative to the germline gene, one junction end is altered; a read error may explain this. The J gene is TRBJ2-2, the V gene TRBV7-7; 9 nucleotides match TRBD1. The CDR3 consists of 15 residues. Germline lookup yields CDR1 SSHAT and CDR2 FNYEAQ (reference sequence). The CDR3 nucleotides read TGTGCTAGCAGCTTAGGACAGGGGCTGGCCGGGGAGCTGTTTTTT. It translates to CASSLGQGLAGELFF.

The sample holds a few counts of this clonotype. The J gene is TRBJ2-3, the V gene TRBV20-1; the D gene is possibly TRBD1 (6 bases). This CDR3 comprises 13 residues. Germline assignment: CDR1 DFQATT and CDR2 SNEGSKA (reference sequence). V was cut by 2 bases and J by 2 bases, with 8 bases left in between. The CDR3 loop is CSARQGYTDTQYF. The CDR3 DNA follows: TGCAGTGCTAGACAGGGGTACACAGATACGCAGTATTTT.

The chain is built from TRBV11-2 and TRBJ2-7; 12 bases are a match to TRBD2. Germline V lookup: CDR1 SGHAT, CDR2 FQNNGV. The CDR3 covers 15 residues. The ends lost 6 bases at V and 5 bases at J; junction bases unmatched: 8. The DNA for the CDR3 is TGTGCCAGCAGTCCCGGACTAGCGGGGTCTCACGAGCAGTACTTC. It codes for CASSPGLAGSHEQYF.

This clonotype came up a few times. This rearrangement joins TRBV20-1 to TRBJ2-1; TRBD2 matches 8 bases. The CDR3 covers 15 residues. Germline lookup yields CDR1 DFQATT and CDR2 SNEGSKA (reference sequence). The ends lost 3 bases at V and 9 bases at J; junction bases unmatched: 13. The CDR3 here is CSAREGSGLGVEQFF. CDR3 in DNA: TGCAGTGCTAGGGAGGGGTCGGGACTAGGGGTTGAGCAGTTCTTC.

The V call is TRBV18, the J call TRBJ1-2, with 8 bases identical to TRBD1. The CDR3 has 13 residues. J gave up 7 bases and V 6 bases, and 7 bases lay outside the gene matches. CDR1 is KGHSH, CDR2 LQKENI, per germline. The CDR3 loop reads CASSETDRVGYTF. In DNA form, the CDR3 reads TGTGCCAGCTCGGAGACGGACAGGGTTGGCTACACCTTC. Based on the CDR3 plus reference TRBV18 and TRBJ1-2, the full variable domain is NAGVMQNPRHLVRRRGQEARLRCSPMKGHSHVYWYRQLPEEGLKFMVYLQKENIIDESGMPKERFSAEFPKEGPSILRIQQVVRGDSAAYFCASSETDRVGYTFGSGTRLTVV.

In this sample, this clonotype turned up a few times. One end of the junction varies from germline; a read error may be responsible. The chain uses TRBV28 and TRBJ2-1, with 13 bases aligning to TRBD2. Near its end, the DNA agrees better with TRBJ2-7, so the J call may be wrong. Per the germline V gene, CDR1 is MDHEN and CDR2 is SYDVKM. The length of the CDR3 is 15 residues. CDR3 DNA sequence: TGTGCCGGCAGTTTACTAGCGGGAGGGGCCCACGAGCAGTACTTC. It codes for CAGSLLAGGAHEQYF.